Each of the 9 T cell receptor beta chains below was sequenced from the same sample in a study of shared clonotypes between healthy human individuals. Libraries were prepared by immunoSEQ multiplex PCR; TCRdb keeps only in-frame clonotypes and omits some of them. This sample has hundreds of thousands of clones, with 90% to 97% found just once. The sample taken for sequencing was memory CD8+ T cells sorted from blood. Regarding subset: CD45RO+ cells pooled with CCR7-negative TemRA cells. Receptors originate from a man aged 25 to 40 in good health.

This sequence joins TRBV28 and TRBJ1-3; 10 bases match TRBD1. The CDR3 has 16 amino acids. Germline lookup yields CDR1 MDHEN and CDR2 SYDVKM. J was trimmed by 2 bases and V by 3 bases; bases with no gene match: 4. CDR3: CASSLPTGGTGNTIYF. CDR3 nucleotides: TGTGCCAGCAGTTTGCCGACAGGGGGCACTGGAAACACCATATATTTT.

The chain uses TRBV12-5 and TRBJ1-1; D possibly corresponds to TRBD1 (5 bases). Germline V gene data show CDR1 as LGHNT and CDR2 as FRNRAP. The CDR3 is made up of 15 amino acids. V lost 4 bases and J lost 1, with 13 bases in between. The CDR3 bases are TGTGCTAGTGGTTCGAGCGGGGGAAAGAACACTGAAGCTTTCTTT. This gives the protein CASGSSGGKNTEAFF.

The chain recombines TRBV29-1 with TRBJ2-3; no definite D call. Germline assignment: CDR1 SQVTM and CDR2 ANQGSEA. This CDR3 has 14 amino acids. Deletions cut 3 bases from V and 7 bases from J, with 17 bases between. DNA for the CDR3: TGCAGCGTTGACTCCGCTAACTTCTTTAATACGCAGTATTTT. It yields the protein CSVDSANFFNTQYF.

The J gene is TRBJ2-1, the V gene TRBV5-6; perhaps TRBD1 as D (6 bases). Trimming shortened V by 2 bases and J by 0 bases, and 15 bases separated the two germline ends. This CDR3 has 17 residues. The germline gives CDR1 SGHDT, CDR2 YYEEEE. The CDR3 loop is CASSLMLGQSSYNEQFF. As DNA, the CDR3 is TGTGCCAGCAGCTTAATGTTAGGACAGAGCTCCTACAATGAGCAGTTCTTC.

This chain connects TRBV7-2 to TRBJ1-2, with 10 bases identical to TRBD1. Trimming cost V 1 base and J 8 bases; bases outside gene matches: 4. Germline values: CDR1 SGHTA, CDR2 FQGNSA. The CDR3 is 14 residues long. The chain's CDR3 is CASSLGQGAMGYTF. DNA for the CDR3: TGTGCCAGCAGCTTAGGACAGGGGGCTATGGGCTACACCTTC.

The chain combines TRBV7-2 with TRBJ2-7; weak D call: TRBD2 (6 bases). Trimming left V 3 bases short and J 6 bases short, with 12 bases between. Germline lookup yields CDR1 SGHTA and CDR2 FQGNSA. The CDR3 has 13 amino acids. The CDR3 spells CASSLEGWAEQYF. The CDR3 DNA sequence: TGTGCCAGCAGCTTGGAGGGGTGGGCCGAGCAGTACTTC.

This chain links TRBV5-8 with TRBJ2-5; TRBD2 agrees at 7 bases. V lost 3 bases to trimming and J lost 4 bases; unmatched junction nucleotides: 6. The CDR3 sequence is 14 residues long. Germline V gene data show CDR1 as SGHTS and CDR2 as YDEGEE. The CDR3, as DNA: TGTGCCAGCAGCTGGGGGGGACGCAGAGAGACCCAGTACTTC. Amino acids: CASSWGGRRETQYF.

The V gene is TRBV5-1, the J gene TRBJ2-7; a possible D gene is TRBD1 (6 bases). Trimming took 3 bases from V and 2 from J, leaving 18 bases between them. The CDR3 spans 16 residues. Germline V gives CDR1 SGHRS, CDR2 YFSETQ. CDR3 protein: CASSSHQGIGTYEQYF. Written as DNA, the CDR3 is TGCGCCAGCAGCTCCCACCAGGGGATAGGAACCTACGAGCAGTACTTC.

The chain is built from TRBV9 and TRBJ2-2, with 8 bases fitting TRBD2. The trim removed 3 bases at V and 6 bases at J, leaving 7 bases unmatched. The CDR3 contains 15 residues. Per germline, CDR1 SGDLS and CDR2 YYNGEE. The chain's CDR3 is CASSGAGEVSGELFF. The DNA for the CDR3 is TGTGCCAGCAGCGGAGCGGGAGAGGTCTCCGGGGAGCTGTTTTTT.